The source of this TCR beta chain is a study of CD4 T cells in relation to SARS-CoV-2 and coronaviruses. Study-wide context: PBMCs were cultured with antigen for roughly 10 days before TCR beta sequencing. The negative reference was HIV-1 Nef peptide pool or peptide-free culture. General study points: Pre-pandemic and post-infection samples never came from the same donor.

Libraries were prepared by immunoSEQ multiplex PCR; TCRdb keeps only in-frame clonotypes and omits some of them. The sample holds just under 20,000 clones, over 70% seen once. The germline V and J ends were trimmed by 4 bases and 0 bases, with 8 bases remaining between them. The CDR3 spans 13 residues. Per the germline V gene, CDR1 is SQVTM and CDR2 is ANQGSEA. In regard to this clone: As yet, its antigen is unknown.

Unexposed donor CD4+ T cells date from about 2011-2018, before the COVID-19 pandemic. After roughly ten days of culture, CD4+ T cells were isolated. Testing used SARS-CoV-2 S/N and four cold-coronavirus spikes on unexposed-donor CD4+ T cells, cells permitting. The TCR was taken from a human donor in good health. The source material was CD4+ T cells from PBMCs, cultured in vitro. The chain links TRBV29-1 to TRBJ2-3; unclear D gene. This CDR3 is CSVVTVSTDTQYF. The CDR3 DNA reads as TGCAGCGTTGTCACGGTCAGCACAGATACGCAGTATTTT.